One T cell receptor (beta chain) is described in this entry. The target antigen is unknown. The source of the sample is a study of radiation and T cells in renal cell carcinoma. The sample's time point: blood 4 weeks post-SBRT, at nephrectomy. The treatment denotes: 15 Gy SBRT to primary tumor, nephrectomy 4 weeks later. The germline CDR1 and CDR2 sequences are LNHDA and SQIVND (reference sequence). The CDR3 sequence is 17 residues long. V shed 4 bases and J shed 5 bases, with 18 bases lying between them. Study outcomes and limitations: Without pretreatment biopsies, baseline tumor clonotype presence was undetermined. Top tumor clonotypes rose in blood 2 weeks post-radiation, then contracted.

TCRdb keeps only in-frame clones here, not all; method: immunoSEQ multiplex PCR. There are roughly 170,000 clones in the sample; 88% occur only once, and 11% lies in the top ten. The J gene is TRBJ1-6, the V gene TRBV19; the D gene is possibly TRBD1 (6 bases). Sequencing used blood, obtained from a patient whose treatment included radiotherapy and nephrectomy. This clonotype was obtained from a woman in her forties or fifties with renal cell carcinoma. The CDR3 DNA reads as TGTGCCAGTAGTACACCCGCCAGGGGAGGTGATAATTCACCCCTCCACTTT. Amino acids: CASSTPARGGDNSPLHF. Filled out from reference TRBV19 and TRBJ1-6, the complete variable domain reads DGGITQSPKYLFRKEGQNVTLSCEQNLNHDAMYWYRQDPGQGLRLIYYSQIVNDFQKGDIAEGYSVSREKKESFPLTVTSAQKNPTAFYLCASSTPARGGDNSPLHFGNGTRLTVT.